The next 7 T cell receptor beta chains were all read from a single sample in a study of cytomegalovirus exposure and HLA in healthy donors. A multiplex PCR was run with 60 Vbeta primers and 13 Jbeta primers. TCRdb keeps only in-frame clones here, not all; method: immunoSEQ multiplex PCR. The sample includes roughly 140,000 clones, 55% to 70% of them seen just once. Sequencing was done on a sample of PBMCs. The origin of the receptors is a woman in her 30s in good health and CMV-seropositive.

This chain links TRBV7-2 with TRBJ1-4, with D perhaps matching TRBD1 (5 bases). Germline V lookup: CDR1 SGHTA, CDR2 FQGNSA. The CDR3 is 14 residues long. The V gene lost 2 bases and the J gene lost 8 bases, with 12 bases spanning the gap. The CDR3 DNA sequence: TGTGCCAGCAGCTTACTTTGGGGGGGGGAAAAACTGTTTTTT. Its protein is CASSLLWGGEKLFF.

The rearrangement uses TRBV7-8 and TRBJ2-1; D might be TRBD2 (5 bases). The ends were cut back, 3 bases at V and 6 bases at J, with 27 bases in the middle. CDR3 size: 19 residues. Per germline, CDR1 SGHVS and CDR2 FQNEAQ. The CDR3 region has the DNA TGTGCCAGCAGCTTTTATTTCGTCGTTCAACGGGAAGTAACCAATGAGCAGTTCTTC. The encoded protein is CASSFYFVVQREVTNEQFF.

The rearrangement joins TRBV9 to TRBJ1-1, with TRBD1 matching 7 bases. The germline CDR1 and CDR2 sequences are SGDLS and YYNGEE. V was pared by 3 bases and J by 11 bases, with 10 bases of the junction left unmatched. There are 13 residues in the CDR3. The CDR3 nucleotides are TGTGCCAGCAGCGCTGAGATTACAGGGGACGCTTTCTTT. The encoded protein is CASSAEITGDAFF.

This clone was detected a few times. This chain links TRBV25-1 with TRBJ1-1; 7 positions match TRBD1. V dropped 4 bases and J dropped 5; count of bases not matched to a gene: 4. The CDR3 sequence is 13 residues long. Germline CDR1 and CDR2: MGHDK and SYGVNS. The CDR3 region has the DNA TGTGCCAGCAGTGCACAGGGGAGGACTGAAGCTTTCTTT. This sequence encodes CASSAQGRTEAFF.

The rearrangement links TRBV18 to TRBJ2-5; perhaps TRBD1 as D (5 bases). Germline CDR1 is KGHSH and CDR2 is LQKENI. The length of the CDR3 is 13 residues. Trimming took 3 bases from V and 4 from J, leaving 9 bases between them. The CDR3 protein is CASSPRGIETQYF. The DNA for the CDR3 is TGTGCCAGCTCACCTAGGGGAATAGAGACCCAGTACTTC.

This clone has more than one count but fewer than ten. The chain joins TRBV9 to TRBJ1-2; D might be TRBD1 (5 bases). CDR3 length: 13 amino acids. Germline V CDR1 and CDR2: SGDLS, YYNGEE. V lost 4 bases and J lost 5, with 12 bases in between. In DNA form, the CDR3 reads TGTGCCAGCAGCCCCAGACAGCCATATGGCTACACCTTC. Encoded protein: CASSPRQPYGYTF.

V usage is TRBV29-1 and J usage is TRBJ2-1, with a weak D call TRBD2 (6 bases). The germline V gene has CDR1 SQVTM and CDR2 ANQGSEA. CDR3 size: 13 residues. The germline V and J ends were trimmed by 5 bases and 4 bases, with 12 bases remaining between them. The CDR3 coding sequence is TGCAGCGTTCGGGGAGGAGTGTACAATGAGCAGTTCTTC. Protein product: CSVRGGVYNEQFF.